One sample yielded the 17 T cell receptor beta chains listed below, sequenced in a study of shared clonotypes between healthy human individuals. Using immunoSEQ multiplex PCR, the repertoire was profiled, and TCRdb retains in-frame clones only, with some absent. The data show about 2.4 million clones, under 95% seen once. Sequencing was performed on naive CD4+ T cells from PBMCs. Subset denoted: CD45RA+ positively selected. Receptors were obtained from a young man in good health. Some clones in this sample may be carry-over from other donors' samples.

The J gene is TRBJ2-1, the V gene TRBV9; 7 bases align to TRBD1. In germline, CDR1 is SGDLS, CDR2 YYNGEE. Trimming took 1 base from V and 2 from J; bases not matched to a gene: 6. The CDR3 is 16 amino acids. CDR3 residues: CASSVLGQATYNEQFF. DNA of the CDR3: TGTGCCAGCAGCGTATTAGGACAGGCCACCTACAATGAGCAGTTCTTC.

This chain connects TRBV4-1 to TRBJ2-7; perhaps D is TRBD1 or TRBD2 (5 bases each). The CDR3 is 15 residues long. CDR1 and CDR2 (germline): MGHRA, YSYEKL. V gave up 4 bases and J gave up 5 bases, with 18 bases separating them. The CDR3 reads CASSRLERVGHEQYF. The DNA for the CDR3 is TGCGCCAGCAGCCGTCTTGAGAGGGTGGGGCACGAGCAGTACTTC.

The chain is built from TRBV4-1 and TRBJ1-4, with D unresolved. This CDR3 comprises 12 residues. With 2 bases removed from V and 11 bases from J, the gap between germline ends came to 9 bases. Germline V gene data show CDR1 as MGHRA and CDR2 as YSYEKL. CDR3 DNA: TGCGCCAGCAGCCAATCCTCCGGGAAACTGTTTTTT. It encodes CASSQSSGKLFF.

This clone was seen a handful of times. This rearrangement joins TRBV28 to TRBJ1-4, with 7 bases matching TRBD1. The V segment lost 3 bases and the J segment 4 bases; nucleotides outside the gene matches: 2. Germline V gene sequence: CDR1 MDHEN, CDR2 SYDVKM. The CDR3 is 14 residues long. The chain's CDR3 is CASSFGQDNEKLFF. The CDR3 DNA reads TGTGCCAGCAGTTTCGGACAGGATAATGAAAAACTGTTTTTT.

This clone came up once. The V and J genes are TRBV27 and TRBJ2-7; the D gene is possibly TRBD2 (6 bases). This CDR3 has 14 amino acids. V lost 4 bases, J lost 5 bases, and 15 bases lay in between. The germline gives CDR1 MNHEY, CDR2 SMNVEV (reference sequence). DNA for the CDR3: TGTGCCAGCAGTTCCGTAGCGGTCCAACACGAGCAGTACTTC. It codes for CASSSVAVQHEQYF.

The chain couples TRBV28 to TRBJ1-2, with D perhaps matching TRBD1 (5 bases). Trimming took off 2 bases at V and 4 bases at J, with 8 bases between the two ends. The germline V gene encodes CDR1 MDHEN and CDR2 SYDVKM. The CDR3 extends over 13 amino acids. The CDR3, as DNA: TGTGCCAGCAGTTTAGGGGCTGGCTATGGCTACACCTTC. Its translation is CASSLGAGYGYTF.

Comments on this clone: The identical CDR3 is also encoded by other nucleotide sequences in the sample. V and J are TRBV5-6 and TRBJ1-3; TRBD1 is a possible D gene (6 bases). The CDR3 loop spans 15 amino acids. Trimming stripped 1 base from V and 0 bases from J, with 8 bases between. The V gene's germline CDR1 is SGHDT and CDR2 YYEEEE. The DNA for the CDR3 is TGTGCCAGCAGCTTGAGGGGGGGCTCTGGAAACACCATATATTTT. It yields the protein CASSLRGGSGNTIYF.

The chain uses TRBV5-1 and TRBJ1-1, with D possibly being TRBD1 (6 bases). CDR1 and CDR2 (germline): SGHRS, YFSETQ. V lost 2 bases, J lost 5 bases, and 16 bases lay in between. This CDR3 is 15 amino acids long. The CDR3 nucleotides are TGCGCCAGCAGCTTACTGGGGGGCCTGGGGACTGAAGCTTTCTTT. As protein: CASSLLGGLGTEAFF. The full variable domain, completed using reference TRBV5-1 and TRBJ1-1, is KAGVTQTPRYLIKTRGQQVTLSCSPISGHRSVSWYQQTPGQGLQFLFEYFSETQRNKGNFPGRFSGRQFSNSRSEMNVSTLELGDSALYLCASSLLGGLGTEAFFGQGTRLTVV.

The chain links TRBV5-1 to TRBJ1-2, with TRBD1 matching over 8 bases. This CDR3 has 14 amino acids. After removal of 7 bases from V and 4 bases from J, the junction contained 9 bases not matched to a gene. Germline CDR1 and CDR2: SGHRS and YFSETQ. The CDR3, as DNA: TGCGCCAGCGCGGACGGACAGGGCAGCTATGGCTACACCTTC. It specifies CASADGQGSYGYTF.

V gene TRBV5-1 combines with J gene TRBJ2-4, with D uncertain. V dropped 0 bases and J dropped 0 bases, with 10 bases sitting between them. Looked up from germline, CDR1 is SGHRS and CDR2 is YFSETQ. The CDR3 is 16 residues long. The CDR3 is CASSLAPELAKNIQYF. The CDR3 nucleotides are TGCGCCAGCAGCTTGGCCCCCGAGTTAGCCAAAAACATTCAGTACTTC.

The chain has TRBV11-2 and TRBJ2-1, with TRBD2 as a possible D gene (6 bases). This CDR3 comprises 12 residues. Germline V CDR1 and CDR2: SGHAT, FQNNGV. V dropped 5 bases and J dropped 10 bases, with 12 bases sitting between them. The CDR3 sequence is CASSRELGEQFF. CDR3 sequence (DNA): TGTGCCAGCAGCCGGGAGCTGGGCGAGCAGTTCTTC.

Only one count was recorded for this clone. V usage is TRBV27 and J usage is TRBJ1-2, with D perhaps TRBD1 (5 bases). V was trimmed by 3 bases and J by 0 bases, leaving 14 bases between them. CDR3 size: 16 residues. Per germline, CDR1 MNHEY and CDR2 SMNVEV (reference sequence). CDR3 residues: CASSFRGPQANYGYTF. The DNA for the CDR3 is TGTGCCAGCAGTTTCCGGGGACCCCAAGCTAACTATGGCTACACCTTC.

The chain recombines TRBV29-1 with TRBJ1-4; the match to TRBD1 covers 7 bases. Germline V CDR1 and CDR2: SQVTM, ANQGSEA. V lost 6 bases and J lost 11; bases outside the gene matches: 9. CDR3 length equals 12 residues. The chain's CDR3 is CSVATGVGKLFF. CDR3 bases: TGCAGCGTCGCTACAGGGGTAGGGAAACTGTTTTTT.

Notes on this clone: The junction departs from the called germline gene at one end, perhaps through a read error. The gene calls are TRBV6-5 and TRBJ2-2; TRBD2 is a possible D gene (7 bases). This CDR3 has 13 residues. Germline assignment: CDR1 MNHEY and CDR2 SVGAGI. CDR3 sequence: CASSYSKGGGLFF. The DNA of the CDR3 is TGTGCCAGCAGTTACTCTAAGGGAGGGGGGCTGTTTTTT.

The chain has TRBV11-2 and TRBJ1-1; tentatively, D is TRBD1 (5 bases). Germline V CDR1 and CDR2: SGHAT, FQNNGV. V was clipped by 1 base and J by 6 bases, with 12 bases between them. This CDR3 is built from 14 residues. For the CDR3, the DNA is TGTGCCAGCAGCTTAGTTCGAGGGGTCTCTGAAGCTTTCTTT. Encoded protein: CASSLVRGVSEAFF. Complete variable domain (other parts from reference TRBV11-2 and TRBJ1-1): EAGVAQSPRYKIIEKRQSVAFWCNPISGHATLYWYQQILGQGPKLLIQFQNNGVVDDSQLPKDRFSAERLKGVDSTLKIQPAKLEDSAVYLCASSLVRGVSEAFFGQGTRLTVV.

This chain uses TRBV6-1 with TRBJ2-5, with 8 bases matching TRBD2. The J call may be faulty, since TRBJ2-7 better matches the DNA end. The CDR3 extends over 14 amino acids. The V gene's germline CDR1 is MNHNS and CDR2 SASEGT. The CDR3 loop is CASTRSGGSYEQYF. DNA of the CDR3: TGTGCCAGCACCCGCAGCGGGGGCTCCTACGAGCAGTACTTC.

The chain joins TRBV7-3 to TRBJ1-2, with 11 bases lining up with TRBD1. Germline V CDR1 and CDR2: SGHTA, FQGTGA. V shed 5 bases and J 8 bases; nucleotides not matched to a gene: 7. The length of the CDR3 is 14 residues. The CDR3 nucleotides read TGTGCCAGCAGCCCAAGGGACAGGGGGTCCGGCTACACCTTC. Its protein is CASSPRDRGSGYTF.